The 29 T cell receptor beta chains presented below share a single source sample, sequenced in a study of identical twins. One entry per CDR3 protein, called by TCRdb with MiXCR from the 5' RACE reads. In the table there are 450,000 or so distinct CDR3 sequences, 12% to 15% of which are singletons. These same records also appear under a second study, on yellow fever vaccine responses in identical twins.

Sequencing was done on a sample of CD4+ T cells sorted from blood. These TCRs come from a woman in her late teens or twenties in good health.

This clonotype was counted many times. This chain links TRBV5-1 with TRBJ1-1; TRBD1 matches at 7 bases. Germline V gives CDR1 SGHRS, CDR2 YFSETQ. Trimming took 4 bases from V and 6 from J; bases not matched to a gene: 12. The CDR3 contains 15 residues. CDR3 residues: CASSPVDRDPPEAFF. In DNA form, the CDR3 reads TGCGCCAGCAGCCCGGTCGACAGGGACCCACCTGAAGCTTTCTTT.

V usage is TRBV6-5 and J usage is TRBJ1-5, with TRBD1 matching over 7 bases. The CDR3 has 16 amino acids. Unmatched junction bases numbered 5, after V lost 2 bases and J lost 1 base. Germline CDR1 is MNHEY and CDR2 is SVGAGI. CDR3 region: CASSYPDRVSNQPQHF. As DNA, the CDR3 is TGTGCCAGCAGTTACCCTGACAGGGTAAGCAATCAGCCCCAGCATTTT.

The chain joins TRBV9 to TRBJ2-5; D call uncertain. V dropped 0 bases and J dropped 5 bases, with 11 bases sitting between them. Germline CDR1 reads SGDLS; CDR2 reads YYNGEE. The CDR3 contains 14 residues. The CDR3 spells CASSVGVVTETQYF. Written as DNA, the CDR3 is TGTGCCAGCAGCGTAGGGGTAGTAACGGAGACCCAGTACTTC.

The genes are TRBV28 and TRBJ2-1; 12 positions agree with TRBD1. Germline CDR1 is MDHEN and CDR2 is SYDVKM. J was trimmed by 3 bases and V by 5 bases; bases with no gene match: 14. This CDR3 contains 19 residues. CDR3 DNA: TGTGCCAGCAGTGCACTCCGGGACAGGGGGCCCTCTATCTACAATGAGCAGTTCTTC. As protein: CASSALRDRGPSIYNEQFF.

This clonotype has more than one count but fewer than ten. The CDR3 loop is CASSPGGTGYFGELFF. CDR3 in DNA: TGTGCCAGCTCCCCCGGCGGGACAGGGTACTTCGGGGAGCTGTTTTTT. V is TRBV18 and J is TRBJ2-2, with TRBD1 identical over 9 bases. Germline CDR1 and CDR2: KGHSH and LQKENI. With 6 bases clipped from V and 7 bases from J, the junction kept 12 bases outside the gene matches. The CDR3 runs 16 residues.

This clonotype has more than one count but fewer than ten. The chain employs TRBV7-9 and TRBJ2-7; D might be TRBD2 (5 bases). Germline V lookup: CDR1 SEHNR, CDR2 FQNEAQ (reference sequence). V was shortened by 6 bases and J by 1 base, with 16 bases between the two germline ends. CDR3 length: 15 amino acids. CDR3 DNA: TGTGCCAGCAGTCCAGACCCGAGACTATCCTACGAGCAGTACTTC. Translation: CASSPDPRLSYEQYF.

The chain links TRBV6-1 to TRBJ2-5; possibly TRBD2 for D (6 bases). Looked up from germline, CDR1 is MNHNS and CDR2 is SASEGT. The CDR3 extends over 13 amino acids. Trimming took off 4 bases at V and 3 bases at J, with 9 bases between the two ends. CDR3 sequence reads: CASSVTREETQYF. CDR3 DNA sequence: TGTGCCAGCAGTGTGACTAGAGAAGAGACCCAGTACTTC.

This clonotype has at least ten counts. V and J are TRBV4-1 and TRBJ2-7, with D possibly being TRBD1 (5 bases). Germline CDR1 is MGHRA and CDR2 is YSYEKL. The CDR3 runs 16 residues. Trimming cost V 0 bases and J 4 bases, with 16 bases left between them. DNA for the CDR3: TGCGCCAGCAGCCAAGAGCCCGCAGGGCAGCGTTACGAGCAGTACTTC. Its protein is CASSQEPAGQRYEQYF.

This clonotype occurred a few times. Germline is not matched at one junction end, which may reflect a read error. The rearrangement uses TRBV7-2 and TRBJ2-2; no definite D call. Germline CDR1 is SGHTA and CDR2 is FQGNSA. The CDR3 loop spans 14 amino acids. The CDR3 sequence is CASSSGSKTGELFF. The CDR3 nucleotides read TGTGCCAGCAGCTCCGGGTCGAAGACCGGGGAGCTGTTTTTT.

The rearrangement links TRBV24-1 to TRBJ2-3; D is undetermined. CDR1 and CDR2 from the germline V gene are KGHDR and SFDVKD. CDR3 length: 13 residues. Trimming shortened V by 4 bases and J by 2 bases, and 6 bases separated the two germline ends. The CDR3 DNA follows: TGTGCCACCAGTGAAATGCTCACAGATACGCAGTATTTT. It specifies CATSEMLTDTQYF.

This clonotype was picked up many times. The chain carries TRBV20-1 and TRBJ2-5; D perhaps matches TRBD2 (5 bases). Germline V lookup: CDR1 DFQATT, CDR2 SNEGSKA (reference sequence). The CDR3 has 14 residues. With 1 base removed from V and 3 bases from J, the gap between germline ends came to 12 bases. CDR3 region: CSARVGLVKETQYF. The CDR3 nucleotides are TGCAGTGCTAGAGTAGGACTGGTGAAAGAGACCCAGTACTTC.

V gene TRBV20-1 combines with J gene TRBJ2-4; possible D gene TRBD1, 5 bases. V was clipped by 6 bases and J by 3 bases, with 12 bases between them. This CDR3 is built from 13 residues. The germline gives CDR1 DFQATT, CDR2 SNEGSKA (reference sequence). CDR3 nucleotide sequence: TGCAGTGCAAAGGGGCAGATCAAAAACATTCAGTACTTC. Its protein is CSAKGQIKNIQYF.

This clonotype has just a few counts. This chain uses TRBV10-3 with TRBJ2-1, with D tentatively TRBD2 (7 bases). With 0 bases removed from V and 5 bases from J, the gap between germline ends came to 11 bases. Germline lookup yields CDR1 ENHRY and CDR2 SYGVKD. The CDR3 is 15 amino acids. The CDR3 DNA reads as TGTGCCATCAGTGAGTCCGGGGGGCAAAACAATGAGCAGTTCTTC. As protein: CAISESGGQNNEQFF.

The table lists this clonotype with many counts. The CDR3 nucleotides read TGTGCCAGCAGTTTAAGGACAGCTGGCTACACCTTC. Translation: CASSLRTAGYTF. The gene calls are TRBV12-3 or TRBV12-4 and TRBJ1-2; D is possibly TRBD1 (6 bases). The CDR3 runs to 12 residues. The ends were cut back, 2 bases at V and 7 bases at J, with 8 bases in the middle.

This clonotype was seen only a few times. The V and J genes are TRBV14 and TRBJ2-1, with a tentative D call TRBD2 (6 bases). Per the germline V gene, CDR1 is SGHDN and CDR2 is FVKESK. Between the trimmed V and J ends, which lost 3 bases and 9 bases, there was a span of 15 bases. This CDR3 has 14 amino acids. Here the CDR3 DNA reads TGTGCCAGCAGCCAGGAGACTAGGGTCACTGAGCAGTTCTTC. Translated: CASSQETRVTEQFF.

This clonotype was found a few times. The rearrangement links TRBV30 to TRBJ2-7; D ambiguous. V lost 0 bases to trimming and J lost 2 bases, with 2 bases between them. The CDR3 runs to 11 residues. Germline V CDR1 and CDR2: GTSNPN, SVGIG (reference sequence). For the CDR3, the DNA is TGTGCCTGGAGTGTAGCCTACGAGCAGTACTTC. Translation gives CAWSVAYEQYF. The variable domain in full, completed from reference TRBV30 and TRBJ2-7, reads SQTIHQWPATLVQPVGSPLSLECTVEGTSNPNLYWYRQAAGRGLQLLFYSVGIGQISSEVPQNLSASRPQDRQFILSSKKLLLSDSGFYLCAWSVAYEQYFGPGTRLTVT.

This clonotype showed up many times. The J gene is TRBJ2-1, the V gene TRBV28; 7 bases fit TRBD1. Trimming took 6 bases from V and 6 from J; bases not matched to a gene: 8. Germline V gene sequence: CDR1 MDHEN, CDR2 SYDVKM. This CDR3 region has 14 residues. The CDR3 region has the DNA TGTGCCAGCAGCTCAGGGGGTATGGTCAATGAGCAGTTCTTC. Its translation: CASSSGGMVNEQFF.

The chain couples TRBV18 to TRBJ2-1; TRBD1 might be the D (6 bases). The CDR3 sequence is 14 residues long. Between the trimmed V and J ends, which lost 0 bases and 5 bases, there was a span of 8 bases. Per germline, CDR1 KGHSH and CDR2 LQKENI. The CDR3 region has the DNA TGTGCCAGCTCACCACCCACAGGGAACAATGAGCAGTTCTTC. This encodes CASSPPTGNNEQFF.

Here the CDR3 reads CASSPGTSGTVKNIQYF. Here the CDR3 DNA reads TGCGCCAGCAGCCCTGGGACTAGCGGGACCGTTAAAAACATTCAGTACTTC. The V and J genes are TRBV4-3 and TRBJ2-4, with 13 bases matching TRBD2. The CDR3 loop spans 17 amino acids. Germline V gene sequence: CDR1 LGHNA, CDR2 YSLEER. V lost 4 bases, J lost 4 bases, and 7 bases stayed unmatched.

The chain combines TRBV7-2 with TRBJ2-3, with D maybe TRBD2 (6 bases). Deletions cut 4 bases from V and 0 bases from J, with 17 bases between. The CDR3 covers 17 residues. Germline loops: CDR1 SGHTA, CDR2 FQGNSA. This chain's CDR3 is CASSWDWSGFSTDTQYF. The CDR3 nucleotides are TGTGCCAGCAGCTGGGACTGGTCAGGCTTTAGCACAGATACGCAGTATTTT.

The chain employs TRBV6-2 or TRBV6-3 and TRBJ2-7; TRBD2 aligns across 16 bases. The germline V gene has CDR1 MNHEY and CDR2 SVGEGT. The CDR3 has 20 amino acids. The V segment lost 5 bases and the J segment 6 bases; nucleotides outside the gene matches: 19. CDR3 loop: CASSTPRQGGTSGRASEQYF. CDR3 DNA sequence: TGTGCCAGCAGTACCCCCCGACAGGGAGGGACTAGCGGGAGGGCAAGCGAGCAGTACTTC.

This clonotype appeared many times. J is TRBJ2-7 and V is TRBV12-3 or TRBV12-4, with 8 bases lining up with TRBD1. V lost 5 bases to trimming and J lost 2 bases; unmatched junction nucleotides: 5. This CDR3 has 14 amino acids. DNA of the CDR3: TGTGCCAGCAGTCCCCGGGACAGGCCCTACGAGCAGTACTTC. The encoded protein is CASSPRDRPYEQYF.

This clonotype occurred a few times. The V gene is TRBV5-1, the J gene TRBJ2-1, with a weak D call TRBD1 (5 bases). The CDR3 has 15 amino acids. CDR1 and CDR2 (germline): SGHRS, YFSETQ. Trimming pared 3 bases from V and 0 bases from J, leaving 10 bases between. The DNA for the CDR3 is TGCGCCAGCAGCTCGGACACGAGCTCCTACAATGAGCAGTTCTTC. Residues: CASSSDTSSYNEQFF.

This clonotype was detected many times. This sequence joins TRBV6-6 and TRBJ2-5; weak D call: TRBD2 (6 bases). CDR3 size: 12 residues. Looked up from germline, CDR1 is MNHNY and CDR2 is SVGAGI (reference sequence). Trimming removed 8 bases at V and 4 bases at J, with 11 bases between. The chain's CDR3 is CASEDYIETQYF. The CDR3 DNA follows: TGTGCCAGCGAGGACTACATAGAGACCCAGTACTTC.

V gene TRBV9 combines with J gene TRBJ2-2, with 8 bases fitting TRBD1. CDR3 length: 16 residues. Per germline, CDR1 SGDLS and CDR2 YYNGEE. Germline trimming cut 6 bases from V and 8 bases from J; bases unmatched to any gene: 15. The CDR3 DNA reads as TGTGCCAGCACCTTTTCCCGGACAGGGACGATGGGGGAGCTGTTTTTT. This gives the protein CASTFSRTGTMGELFF.

This clonotype was seen a few times. The chain is built from TRBV29-1 and TRBJ1-1; 7 positions match TRBD1. The ends lost 8 bases at V and 4 bases at J; junction bases unmatched: 10. CDR3 length: 13 residues. CDR1 and CDR2 from the germline V gene are SQVTM and ANQGSEA. CDR3 amino acids: CSSIRQGGTEAFF. CDR3 sequence (DNA): TGCAGCTCCATCAGACAGGGTGGCACTGAAGCTTTCTTT.

The sample holds many counts of this clonotype. V is TRBV29-1 and J is TRBJ2-1; no clear D gene. V dropped 6 bases and J dropped 0 bases, with 12 bases sitting between them. Looked up from germline, CDR1 is SQVTM and CDR2 is ANQGSEA. This CDR3 spans 14 amino acids. CDR3 coding DNA: TGCAGCGTCGCCCCGACCGTCTCCTACAATGAGCAGTTCTTC. Protein product: CSVAPTVSYNEQFF.

The chain employs TRBV14 and TRBJ2-2; D ambiguous. Germline V CDR1 and CDR2: SGHDN, FVKESK. CDR3 length: 14 residues. Trimming left V 4 bases short and J 7 bases short, with 13 bases between. CDR3 sequence: CASSPSVFIGELFF. Here the CDR3 DNA reads TGTGCCAGCAGCCCTTCGGTTTTTATCGGGGAGCTGTTTTTT. Based on the CDR3 plus reference TRBV14 and TRBJ2-2, the full variable domain is EAGVTQFPSHSVIEKGQTVTLRCDPISGHDNLYWYRRVMGKEIKFLLHFVKESKQDESGMPNNRFLAERTGGTYSTLKVQPAELEDSGVYFCASSPSVFIGELFFGEGSRLTVL.

This clonotype came up a few times. The V call is TRBV28, the J call TRBJ2-3; D uncertain. This CDR3 is 12 amino acids long. CDR1 is MDHEN, CDR2 SYDVKM, per germline. V lost 6 bases and J lost 8, with 12 bases in between. Written as DNA, the CDR3 is TGTGCCAGCAGAAGTGGGATGGCTACGCAGTATTTT. It specifies CASRSGMATQYF.